Sequencing of this T cell receptor (beta chain) was carried out in a study of cytomegalovirus exposure and HLA in healthy donors. In germline, CDR1 is MGHDK, CDR2 SYGVNS. This CDR3 spans 14 amino acids. V lost 5 bases to trimming and J lost 5 bases, with 12 bases between them. It was with 60 Vbeta and 13 Jbeta primers that the PCR ran. Repertoires were generated with immunoSEQ multiplex PCR, while TCRdb's copy carries only in-frame clones and drops some. The sample yields about 99,000 clones, about 80% seen once. The sequence was collected from a man aged 60-69 years in good health and CMV-seropositive. The source material was PBMCs. V gene TRBV25-1 combines with J gene TRBJ2-2; D may be TRBD1 (6 bases). The chain's CDR3 is CASSTLGGTGELFF. The CDR3 DNA sequence: TGTGCCAGCAGTACCCTAGGGGGTACCGGGGAGCTGTTTTTT.